This T cell receptor (beta chain) stems from a study of T cells in Graves' hyperthyroidism and ophthalmopathy. This clonotype was found a few times. The CDR3 is 16 residues long. The germline V gene encodes CDR1 MNHNS and CDR2 SASEGT. Trimming shortened V by 1 base and J by 4 bases, and 14 bases separated the two germline ends. The investigators amplified TCR beta CDR3 regions from RNA transcripts. A set of HTBI primers served as the primers for a first-round RT-PCR of the TCR CDR3. A single record per CDR3 protein comes from TCRdb applying MiXCR to the multiplex PCR reads. The data hold a few hundred thousand distinct CDR3 sequences, with roughly 22% observed a single time.

The chain employs TRBV6-1 and TRBJ1-5; D not resolved. This clonotype was obtained from a man aged 25 to 40 with Graves' ophthalmopathy. Sequenced material: blood. The CDR3 DNA reads as TGTGCCAGCAGTGAAGATCGGGCGACCAGGAATCAGCCCCAGCATTTT. This sequence encodes CASSEDRATRNQPQHF.